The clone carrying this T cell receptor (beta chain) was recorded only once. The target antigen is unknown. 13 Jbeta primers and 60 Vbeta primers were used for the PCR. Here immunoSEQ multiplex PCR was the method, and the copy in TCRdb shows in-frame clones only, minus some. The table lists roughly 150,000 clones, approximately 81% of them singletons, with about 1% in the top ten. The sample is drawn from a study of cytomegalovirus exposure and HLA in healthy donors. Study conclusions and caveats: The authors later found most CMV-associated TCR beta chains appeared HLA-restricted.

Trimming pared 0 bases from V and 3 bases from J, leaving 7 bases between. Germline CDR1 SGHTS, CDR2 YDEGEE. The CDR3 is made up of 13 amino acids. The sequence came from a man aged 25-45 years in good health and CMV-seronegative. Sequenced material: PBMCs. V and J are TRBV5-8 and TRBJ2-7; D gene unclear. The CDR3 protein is CASSLVDHYEQYF. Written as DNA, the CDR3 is TGTGCCAGCAGCTTGGTAGATCACTACGAGCAGTACTTC.